This TCR beta chain was captured in a study of CD8 T cells in ankylosing spondylitis. Whole-study findings and limits: Both synovial fluid and blood in reactive arthritis had previously been reported to carry some motif variants. Matched ankylosing spondylitis synovial fluid reportedly showed significant enrichment of disease-linked clones. Characteristic of ankylosing spondylitis blood, it appeared, was a TCR beta motif comprising roughly eight highly homologous variants.

This clonotype was counted at least ten times. As yet, its antigen is unknown. Molecular-barcoded quantitative 5'-RACE produced these TCR beta libraries. TCRdb independently ran MiXCR on the 5' RACE reads; one entry per CDR3 protein. Of some 52,000 distinct CDR3 sequences in the sample, about 7% were seen once. CDR1 and CDR2 from the germline V gene are SGHTA and FQGNSA. V was pared by 2 bases and J by 0 bases, with 7 bases between. There are 15 residues in the CDR3. Material for sequencing was blood, either unsorted or a sorted T cell fraction (not recorded which). The gene calls are TRBV7-2 and TRBJ1-4; no definite D call. The clonotype was recovered from a female donor with ankylosing spondylitis or in good health (not recorded which). This chain's CDR3 is CASSLSTATNEKLFF. The CDR3 coding sequence is TGTGCCAGCAGCTTAAGTACCGCAACTAATGAAAAACTGTTTTTT.